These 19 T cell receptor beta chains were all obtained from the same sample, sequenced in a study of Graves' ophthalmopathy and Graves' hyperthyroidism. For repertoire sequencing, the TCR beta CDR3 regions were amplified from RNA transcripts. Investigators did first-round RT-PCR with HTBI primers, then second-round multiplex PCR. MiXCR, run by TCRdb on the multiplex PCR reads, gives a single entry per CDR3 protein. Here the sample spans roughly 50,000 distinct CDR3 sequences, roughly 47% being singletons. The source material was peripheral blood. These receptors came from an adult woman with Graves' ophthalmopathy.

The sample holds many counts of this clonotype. In DNA form, the CDR3 reads TGTGCCAGCAGTACCGTACTCACTAGTCTACGAGAGACCCAGTACTTC. Amino acid sequence: CASSTVLTSLRETQYF. The gene calls are TRBV27 and TRBJ2-5, with a possible D match to TRBD2 (5 bases). V lost 5 bases, J lost 4 bases, and 20 bases lay in between. This CDR3 region has 16 residues. From germline, CDR1 is MNHEY and CDR2 SMNVEV (reference sequence).

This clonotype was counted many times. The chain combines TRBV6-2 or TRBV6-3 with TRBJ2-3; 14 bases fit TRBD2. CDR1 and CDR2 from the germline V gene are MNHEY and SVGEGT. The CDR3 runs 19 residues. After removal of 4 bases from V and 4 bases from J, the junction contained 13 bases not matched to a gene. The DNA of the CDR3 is TGTGCCAGCAGTTCCCACAGGGGACTAGCGGGAGTCGGTTCAGATACGCAGTATTTT. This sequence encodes CASSSHRGLAGVGSDTQYF.

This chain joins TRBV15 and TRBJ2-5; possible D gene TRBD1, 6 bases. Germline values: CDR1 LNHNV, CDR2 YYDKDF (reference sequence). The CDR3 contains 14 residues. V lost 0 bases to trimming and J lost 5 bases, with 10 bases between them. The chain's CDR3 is CATSREDSTETQYF. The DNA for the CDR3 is TGTGCCACCAGCAGAGAGGACAGCACGGAGACCCAGTACTTC.

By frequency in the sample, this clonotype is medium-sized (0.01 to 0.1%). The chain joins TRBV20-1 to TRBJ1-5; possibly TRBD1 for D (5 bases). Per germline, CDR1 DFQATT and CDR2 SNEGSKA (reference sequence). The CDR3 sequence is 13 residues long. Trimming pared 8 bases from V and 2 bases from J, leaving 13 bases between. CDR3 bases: TGCAGTACCGGGGGGAAAGGCAATCAGCCCCAGCATTTT. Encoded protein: CSTGGKGNQPQHF.

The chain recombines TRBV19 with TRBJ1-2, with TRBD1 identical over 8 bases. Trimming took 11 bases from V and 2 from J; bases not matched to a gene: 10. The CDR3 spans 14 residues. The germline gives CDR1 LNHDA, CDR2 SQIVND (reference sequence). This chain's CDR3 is CAASGGSRNYGYTF. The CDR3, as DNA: TGTGCCGCCTCAGGGGGCAGTAGGAACTATGGCTACACCTTC.

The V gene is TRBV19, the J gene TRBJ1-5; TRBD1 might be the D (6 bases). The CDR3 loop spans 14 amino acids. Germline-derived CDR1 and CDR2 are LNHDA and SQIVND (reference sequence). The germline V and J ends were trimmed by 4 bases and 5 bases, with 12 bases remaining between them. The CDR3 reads CASSSLGQYQPQHF. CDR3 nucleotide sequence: TGTGCCAGTAGTAGCCTAGGACAGTATCAGCCCCAGCATTTT. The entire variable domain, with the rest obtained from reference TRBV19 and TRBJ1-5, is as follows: DGGITQSPKYLFRKEGQNVTLSCEQNLNHDAMYWYRQDPGQGLRLIYYSQIVNDFQKGDIAEGYSVSREKKESFPLTVTSAQKNPTAFYLCASSSLGQYQPQHFGDGTRLSIL.

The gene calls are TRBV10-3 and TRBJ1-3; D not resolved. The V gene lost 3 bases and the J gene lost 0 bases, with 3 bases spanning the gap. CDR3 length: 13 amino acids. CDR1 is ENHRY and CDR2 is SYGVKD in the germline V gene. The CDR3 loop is CAISDTSGNTIYF. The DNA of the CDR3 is TGTGCCATCAGTGACACCTCTGGAAACACCATATATTTT.

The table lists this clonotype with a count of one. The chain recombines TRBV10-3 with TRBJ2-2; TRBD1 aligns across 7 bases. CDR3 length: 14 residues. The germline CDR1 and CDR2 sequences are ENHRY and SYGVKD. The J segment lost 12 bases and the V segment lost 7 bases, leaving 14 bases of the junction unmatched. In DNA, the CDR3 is TGTGCCATCAATTTGAACAGGGGATCACTGAAGCTGTTTTTT. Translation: CAINLNRGSLKLFF.

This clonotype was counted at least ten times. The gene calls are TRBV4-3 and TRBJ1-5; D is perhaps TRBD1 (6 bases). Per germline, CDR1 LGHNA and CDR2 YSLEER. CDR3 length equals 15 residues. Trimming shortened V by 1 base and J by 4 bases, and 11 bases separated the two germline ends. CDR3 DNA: TGCGCCAGCAGCCAAGTGACAGGACCAAATCAGCCCCAGCATTTT. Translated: CASSQVTGPNQPQHF.

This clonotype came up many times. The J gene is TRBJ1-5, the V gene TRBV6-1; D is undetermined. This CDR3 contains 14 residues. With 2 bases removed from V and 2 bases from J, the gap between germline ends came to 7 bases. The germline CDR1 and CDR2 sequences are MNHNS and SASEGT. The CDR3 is CASSERGGNQPQHF. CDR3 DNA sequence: TGTGCCAGCAGTGAACGTGGGGGCAATCAGCCCCAGCATTTT.

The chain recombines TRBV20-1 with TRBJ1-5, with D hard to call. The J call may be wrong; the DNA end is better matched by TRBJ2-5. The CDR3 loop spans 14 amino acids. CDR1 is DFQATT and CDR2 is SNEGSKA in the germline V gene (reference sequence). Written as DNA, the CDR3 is TGCAGTGCTAGAGATAGTTATAGCAGTCAGCCCCAGTACTTC. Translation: CSARDSYSSQPQYF.

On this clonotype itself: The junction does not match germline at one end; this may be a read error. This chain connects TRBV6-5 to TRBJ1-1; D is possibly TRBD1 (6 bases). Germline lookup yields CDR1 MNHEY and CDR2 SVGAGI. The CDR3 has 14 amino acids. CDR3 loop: CVSRLNNRATEAFF. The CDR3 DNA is TGTGTCAGCAGGTTGAACAACAGGGCGACTGAAGCTTTCTTT.

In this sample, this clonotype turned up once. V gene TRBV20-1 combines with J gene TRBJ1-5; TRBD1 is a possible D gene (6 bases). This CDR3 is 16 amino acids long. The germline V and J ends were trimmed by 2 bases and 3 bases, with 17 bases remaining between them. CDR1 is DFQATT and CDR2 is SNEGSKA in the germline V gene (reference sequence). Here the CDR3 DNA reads TGCAGTGCTAGACTAGCGGACAGACGACCCAATCAGCCCCAGCATTTT. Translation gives CSARLADRRPNQPQHF.

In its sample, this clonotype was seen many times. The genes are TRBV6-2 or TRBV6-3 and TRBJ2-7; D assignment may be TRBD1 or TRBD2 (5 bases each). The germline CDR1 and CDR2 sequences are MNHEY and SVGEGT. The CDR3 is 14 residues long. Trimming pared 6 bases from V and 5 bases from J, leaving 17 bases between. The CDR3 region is CASSVGTQSDEQYF. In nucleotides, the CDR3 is TGTGCCAGCAGCGTCGGGACCCAAAGCGACGAGCAGTACTTC.

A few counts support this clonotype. CDR3 loop: CSVVPSSGSSYEQYF. CDR3 bases: TGCAGCGTTGTGCCTTCTAGCGGGAGCTCCTACGAGCAGTACTTC. The chain joins TRBV20-1 to TRBJ2-7; 10 bases align to TRBD2. The CDR3 runs to 15 residues. The germline V gene has CDR1 DFQATT and CDR2 SNEGSKA (reference sequence).

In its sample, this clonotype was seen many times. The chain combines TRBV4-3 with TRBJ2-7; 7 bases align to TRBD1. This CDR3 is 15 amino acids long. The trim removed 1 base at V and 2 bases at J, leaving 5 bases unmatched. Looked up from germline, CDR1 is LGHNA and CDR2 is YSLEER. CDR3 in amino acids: CASSQGQGVAYEQYF. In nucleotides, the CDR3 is TGCGCCAGCAGCCAAGGGCAGGGGGTCGCCTACGAGCAGTACTTC.

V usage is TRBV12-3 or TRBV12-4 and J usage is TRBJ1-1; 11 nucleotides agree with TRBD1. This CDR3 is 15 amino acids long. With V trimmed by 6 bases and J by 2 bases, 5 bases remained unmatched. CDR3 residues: CASRHGTGGNTEAFF. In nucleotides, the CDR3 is TGTGCCAGCAGACATGGGACAGGGGGAAACACTGAAGCTTTCTTT.

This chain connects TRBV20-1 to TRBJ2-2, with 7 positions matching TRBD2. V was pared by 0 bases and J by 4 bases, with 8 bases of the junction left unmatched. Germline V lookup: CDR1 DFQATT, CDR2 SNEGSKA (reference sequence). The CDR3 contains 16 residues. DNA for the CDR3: TGCAGTGCTAGAGATGGGGAAGCGGGACTCACCGGGGAGCTGTTTTTT. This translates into CSARDGEAGLTGELFF.

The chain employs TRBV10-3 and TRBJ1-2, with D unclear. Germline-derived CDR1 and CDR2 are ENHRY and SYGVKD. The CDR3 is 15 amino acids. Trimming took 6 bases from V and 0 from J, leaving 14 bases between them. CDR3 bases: TGTGCCATCAGCCCCGGCGCCTCAGCTAACTATGGCTACACCTTC. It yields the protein CAISPGASANYGYTF.